This T cell receptor beta chain was captured by sequencing in a study of T-cell reconstitution after alpha-beta-depleted transplantation in children. This clonotype has a handful of counts. Unique molecular identifiers were incorporated into the prepared TCRbeta library. In TCRdb, the PCR reads were re-called with MiXCR into one record per CDR3 protein. Among hundreds of thousands of distinct CDR3 sequences, about 23% were seen once, and the ten largest hold over 12%. The specimen was PBMCs, mostly from graft donor cells, collected 360 days after TCRalphabeta/CD19-depleted stem cell transplant. This receptor was obtained from a boy in the first two years of life who had a stem cell transplant for acute myeloid leukemia, so the T cells may come from the graft donor.

CDR3 sequence reads: CASNPSRLAGIYEQYF. The CDR3 bases are TGTGCCAGCAATCCATCGAGGCTAGCGGGGATCTACGAGCAGTACTTC. The chain employs TRBV6-1 and TRBJ2-7; 9 nucleotides agree with TRBD2. CDR1 MNHNS and CDR2 SASEGT come from the germline V gene. The CDR3 loop spans 16 amino acids. Unmatched junction bases numbered 13, after V lost 7 bases and J lost 3 bases.